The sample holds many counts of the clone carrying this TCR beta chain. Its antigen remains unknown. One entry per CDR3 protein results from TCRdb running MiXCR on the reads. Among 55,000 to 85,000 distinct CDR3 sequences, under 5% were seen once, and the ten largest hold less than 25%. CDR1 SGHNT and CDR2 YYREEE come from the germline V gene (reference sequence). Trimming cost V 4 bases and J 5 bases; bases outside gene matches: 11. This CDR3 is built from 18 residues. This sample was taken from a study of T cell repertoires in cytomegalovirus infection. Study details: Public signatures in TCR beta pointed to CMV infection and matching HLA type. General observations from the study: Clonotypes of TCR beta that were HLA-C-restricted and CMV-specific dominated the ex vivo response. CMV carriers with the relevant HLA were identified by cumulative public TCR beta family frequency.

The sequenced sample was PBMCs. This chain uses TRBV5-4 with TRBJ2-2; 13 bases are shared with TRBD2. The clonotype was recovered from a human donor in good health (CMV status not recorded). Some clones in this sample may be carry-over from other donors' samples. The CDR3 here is CASSPSGLAGARTGELFF. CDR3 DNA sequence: TGTGCCAGCAGCCCGTCAGGACTAGCGGGAGCTCGAACCGGGGAGCTGTTTTTT.